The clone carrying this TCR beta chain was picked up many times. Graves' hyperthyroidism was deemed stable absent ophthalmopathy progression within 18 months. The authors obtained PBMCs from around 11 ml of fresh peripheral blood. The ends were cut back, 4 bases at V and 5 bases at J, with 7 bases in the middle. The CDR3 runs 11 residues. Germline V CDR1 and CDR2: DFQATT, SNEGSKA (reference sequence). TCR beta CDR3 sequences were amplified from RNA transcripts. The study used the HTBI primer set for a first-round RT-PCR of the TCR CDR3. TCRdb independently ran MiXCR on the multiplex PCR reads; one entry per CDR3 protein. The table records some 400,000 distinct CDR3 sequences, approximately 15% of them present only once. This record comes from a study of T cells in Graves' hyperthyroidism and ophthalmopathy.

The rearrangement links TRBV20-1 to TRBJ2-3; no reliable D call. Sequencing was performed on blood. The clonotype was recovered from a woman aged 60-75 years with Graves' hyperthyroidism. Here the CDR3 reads CSATSGDTQYF. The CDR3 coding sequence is TGCAGTGCTACTAGTGGAGATACGCAGTATTTT.